The sample holds many counts of the clone carrying this TCR beta chain. Antigen specificity is unknown. The sample belongs to a study of metastatic and nonmetastatic thyroid tumors. Across the study: Repertoires from malignant and benign thyroid patients were compared across blood and tumor or nodule tissue. Study-wide results and limits: Benign nodules were reported to have significantly lower TCR beta diversity than malignant thyroid tumors, in blood and tumor.

All patients were untreated before thyroid surgery. The CDR3 covers 16 residues. V was shortened by 1 base and J by 0 bases, with 13 bases between the two germline ends. Germline V gene data show CDR1 as SGHRS and CDR2 as YFSETQ. Authors' data handling: Between-group CDR3 differences, defined by clinicopathological status, yielded a distant-metastasis classifier for papillary thyroid cancer. TCRdb re-analyzed the PCR reads using MiXCR. It is TCRdb's table, rather than the study itself, that gives the V and J calls and clone size. The repertoire holds approximately 69,000 clones, with 14% as singletons.

The V gene is TRBV5-1, the J gene TRBJ1-1; perhaps TRBD1 as D (6 bases). The receptor's source is a male donor with papillary thyroid cancer or a benign thyroid nodule (not recorded which). Some clones in this sample may be carry-over from other donors' samples. The sample consisted of blood. The CDR3 region has the DNA TGCGCCAGCAGCTTGAAGGGGGGAACGATGAACACTGAAGCTTTCTTT. Its protein product is CASSLKGGTMNTEAFF.